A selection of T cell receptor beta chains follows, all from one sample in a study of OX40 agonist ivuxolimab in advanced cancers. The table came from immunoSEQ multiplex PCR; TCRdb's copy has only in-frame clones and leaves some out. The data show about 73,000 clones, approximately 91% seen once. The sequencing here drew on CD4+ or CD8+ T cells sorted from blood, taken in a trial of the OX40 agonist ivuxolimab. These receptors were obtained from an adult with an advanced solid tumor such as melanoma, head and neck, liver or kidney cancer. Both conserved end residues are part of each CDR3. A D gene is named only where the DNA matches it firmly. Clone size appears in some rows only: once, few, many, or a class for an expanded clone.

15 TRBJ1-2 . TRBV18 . TGTGCCAGCTCACCGAAGGGGGAATCTAACTATGGCTACACCTTC CASSPKGESNYGYTF
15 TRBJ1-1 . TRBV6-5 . TGTGCCAGCAGACTGACACTGGGTATGAACACTGAAGCTTTCTTT CASRLTLGMNTEAFF
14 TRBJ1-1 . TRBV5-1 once TGCGCCAGCAGCCCGTTGGGGCGGGGTACTGAAGCTTTCTTT CASSPLGRGTEAFF
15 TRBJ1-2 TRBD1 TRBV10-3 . TGTGCCATCAGTGAGGGACAGGGGGGATCCTATGGCTACACCTTC CAISEGQGGSYGYTF
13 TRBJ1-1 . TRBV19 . TGTGCCAGTAGTATAGGAAGAGGGACTGAAGCTTTCTTT CASSIGRGTEAFF
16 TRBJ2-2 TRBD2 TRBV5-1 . TGCGCCAGCAGCAACCTAGCGGGGGGAAACACCGGGGAGCTGTTTTTT CASSNLAGGNTGELFF
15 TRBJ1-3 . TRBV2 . TGTGCCAGCAGTGCTAGTCCCGGCCCTGGAAACACCATATATTTT CASSASPGPGNTIYF
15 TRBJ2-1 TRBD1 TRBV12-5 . TGTGCTAGTGGGGCTCCGGGACAGGGGTCCGATGAGCAGTTCTTC CASGAPGQGSDEQFF
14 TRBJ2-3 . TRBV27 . TGTGCCAGTCGGACTACCCGAAGCACAGATACGCAGTATTTT CASRTTRSTDTQYF
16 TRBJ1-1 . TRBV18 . TGTGCCAGCTCACCCGGACAGAAGAGCATGAACACTGAAGCTTTCTTT CASSPGQKSMNTEAFF
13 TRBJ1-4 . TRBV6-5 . TGTGCCAGTTGTGGGGCGGGAGATGAAAAACTGTTTTTT CASCGAGDEKLFF
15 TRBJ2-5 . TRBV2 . TGTGCCAGCAGCGACCTCGGACGGAGTCAAGAGACCCAGTACTTC CASSDLGRSQETQYF
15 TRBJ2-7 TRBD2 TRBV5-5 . TGTGCCAGCAGCAGGGCCGGGACTACCCCCACGGAGCAGTACTTC CASSRAGTTPTEQYF
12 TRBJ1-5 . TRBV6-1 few TGTGCCAGCGCCGGCCGCAATCAGCCCCAGCATTTT CASAGRNQPQHF
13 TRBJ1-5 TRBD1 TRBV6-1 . TGTGCCGGGGGGGACAGGAGCAATCAGCCCCAGCATTTT CAGGDRSNQPQHF
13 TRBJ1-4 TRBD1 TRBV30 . TGTGCCTGGACGGGACAGAGTAATGAAAAACTGTTTTTT CAWTGQSNEKLFF